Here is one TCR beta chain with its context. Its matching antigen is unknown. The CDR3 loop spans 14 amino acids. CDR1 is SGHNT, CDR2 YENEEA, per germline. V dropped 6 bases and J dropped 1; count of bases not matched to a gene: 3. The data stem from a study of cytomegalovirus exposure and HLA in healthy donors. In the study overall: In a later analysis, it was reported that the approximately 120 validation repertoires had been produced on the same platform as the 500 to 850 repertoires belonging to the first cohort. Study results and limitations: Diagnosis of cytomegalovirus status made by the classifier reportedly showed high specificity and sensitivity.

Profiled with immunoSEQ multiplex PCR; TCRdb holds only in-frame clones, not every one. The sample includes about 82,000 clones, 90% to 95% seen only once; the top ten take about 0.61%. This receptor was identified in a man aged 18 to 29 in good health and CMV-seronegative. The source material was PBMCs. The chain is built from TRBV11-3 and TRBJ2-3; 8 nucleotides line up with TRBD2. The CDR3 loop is CASSLRGGTDTQYF. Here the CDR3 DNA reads TGTGCCAGCAGTCTGCGGGGGGGCACAGATACGCAGTATTTT.